One and the same sample provided the 29 T cell receptor beta chains below, sequenced in a study of blood T cells in healthy people across ages (dated by TCRdb to 2014 to 2015). The protocol used for the library was 5' RACE. The listed sequencing device is Illumina HiSeq 2500. A second PCR of roughly 7 to 11 cycles was performed with a sample-barcoded 5' primer and a J-beta primer mix. Clones were called with MiXCR by TCRdb after fastp trimmed the public reads at Q25, and only in-frame beta chains were retained. Each CDR3 protein gets just one entry, which takes the most common genes and DNA from the rows behind it. The sample includes about 1.6 million distinct CDR3 sequences, with about 32% observed a single time. The ten largest make up around 11% of the sample. Sequencing was done on a sample of blood. The receptors come from a woman in her twenties or thirties in good health.

This clonotype was detected a few times. This chain uses TRBV7-3 with TRBJ2-1, with TRBD2 identical over 12 bases. Germline V gene lookup returns CDR1 SGHTA and CDR2 FQGTGA. With 1 base clipped from V and 6 bases from J, the junction kept 13 bases outside the gene matches. The CDR3 has 19 residues. This CDR3 reads CASSLNPLTSGRIFNEQFF. The DNA for the CDR3 is TGTGCCAGCAGCTTAAATCCCCTGACTAGCGGGAGAATCTTCAATGAGCAGTTCTTC.

The V gene is TRBV11-2, the J gene TRBJ2-3; TRBD2 agrees at 10 bases. The CDR3 extends over 15 amino acids. J gave up 3 bases and V 4 bases, and 4 bases lay outside the gene matches. CDR1 and CDR2 (germline): SGHAT, FQNNGV. The CDR3 here is CASSYSGRTTDTQYF. CDR3 bases: TGTGCCAGCAGCTATAGCGGGAGGACAACAGATACGCAGTATTTT.

This clonotype has a handful of counts. The chain carries TRBV25-1 and TRBJ2-6, with 9 bases aligning to TRBD1. V lost 8 bases and J lost 0; bases outside the gene matches: 5. Germline CDR1 MGHDK, CDR2 SYGVNS. There are 16 residues in the CDR3. The CDR3 nucleotides read TGTGCCAGCGTCAACAGGGGGCCCTCTGGGGCCAACGTCCTGACTTTC. Translating gives CASVNRGPSGANVLTF.

The rearrangement joins TRBV6-1 to TRBJ2-1; the match to TRBD2 covers 16 bases. Trimming removed 11 bases from V and 8 bases from J; junction bases left unmatched: 12. Germline values: CDR1 MNHNS, CDR2 SASEGT. This CDR3 has 16 amino acids. CDR3 DNA sequence: TGTGCCGGCTCCGGGACTAGCGGGGGGGCCAGGCATGAGCAGTTCTTC. Amino acids: CAGSGTSGGARHEQFF.

Only a few counts were recorded for this clonotype. The chain employs TRBV29-1 and TRBJ2-1; 10 bases line up with TRBD2. The germline gives CDR1 SQVTM, CDR2 ANQGSEA. The V and J ends lost 7 bases and 10 bases, in that order; junction bases with no gene match: 10. The CDR3 totals 13 residues. The CDR3 loop reads CSGRLAGVREQFF. In nucleotides, the CDR3 is TGCAGCGGGCGGCTAGCGGGAGTAAGGGAGCAGTTCTTC.

V is TRBV5-1 and J is TRBJ2-7; 10 nucleotides align to TRBD1. Per the germline V gene, CDR1 is SGHRS and CDR2 is YFSETQ. Trimming cost V 1 base and J 0 bases; bases outside gene matches: 4. The CDR3 length is 16 residues. CDR3 region: CASSLWGTGDSYEQYF. Written as DNA, the CDR3 is TGCGCCAGCAGCTTGTGGGGGACAGGGGACTCCTACGAGCAGTACTTC.

The CDR3 loop reads CASSRGGRLQETQYF. The CDR3 DNA sequence: TGTGCCAGCAGTCGAGGGGGGCGGTTACAAGAGACCCAGTACTTC. The chain employs TRBV6-1 and TRBJ2-5; D tentatively reads TRBD1 or TRBD2 (6 bases each). The length of the CDR3 is 15 residues. Deletions cut 5 bases from V and 2 bases from J, with 15 bases between. Per the germline V gene, CDR1 is MNHNS and CDR2 is SASEGT.

The V call is TRBV7-9, the J call TRBJ1-5; D might be TRBD1 (6 bases). There are 17 residues in the CDR3. CDR1 is SEHNR, CDR2 FQNEAQ, per germline (reference sequence). Trimming stripped 2 bases from V and 0 bases from J, with 14 bases between. CDR3 protein: CASSLPQGRVSNQPQHF. The CDR3 bases are TGTGCCAGCAGCTTACCTCAGGGGAGAGTTAGCAATCAGCCCCAGCATTTT.

This rearrangement joins TRBV24-1 to TRBJ2-5, with D unclear. The germline CDR1 and CDR2 sequences are KGHDR and SFDVKD. The CDR3 sequence is 12 residues long. V lost 3 bases to trimming and J lost 7 bases, with 8 bases between them. The CDR3 DNA follows: TGTGCCACCAGTGATGGGGTAGGGACCCAGTACTTC. As protein: CATSDGVGTQYF.

This clonotype was detected a few times. The rearrangement uses TRBV7-7 and TRBJ2-1, with D possibly matching TRBD2 (6 bases). CDR1 SSHAT and CDR2 FNYEAQ come from the germline V gene (reference sequence). Deletions cut 4 bases from V and 5 bases from J, with 12 bases between. The CDR3 runs to 14 residues. Here the CDR3 reads CASSSRLGDNEQFF. CDR3 nucleotides: TGTGCCAGCAGCTCTAGACTAGGCGACAATGAGCAGTTCTTC.

The chain has TRBV18 and TRBJ2-7; 11 bases map to TRBD2. After removal of 6 bases from V and 2 bases from J, the junction contained 6 bases not matched to a gene. The CDR3 is made up of 15 amino acids. Per germline, CDR1 KGHSH and CDR2 LQKENI. The CDR3 DNA sequence: TGTGCCAGCTCGCCATCTAGCGGGAGGCCCTACGAGCAGTACTTC. Translating it yields CASSPSSGRPYEQYF.

The V and J genes are TRBV6-5 and TRBJ2-2, with D perhaps matching TRBD2 (6 bases). The CDR3 is 19 residues long. Germline CDR1 is MNHEY and CDR2 is SVGAGI. V dropped 0 bases and J dropped 0 bases, with 17 bases sitting between them. As DNA, the CDR3 is TGTGCCAGCAGTTACTCGGGGCCCAACAGCGGGCCGAACACCGGGGAGCTGTTTTTT. This translates into CASSYSGPNSGPNTGELFF.

This clonotype was seen a handful of times. The chain employs TRBV5-1 and TRBJ2-3; 9 nucleotides agree with TRBD1. Germline lookup yields CDR1 SGHRS and CDR2 YFSETQ. Trimming cost V 4 bases and J 4 bases; bases outside gene matches: 10. The CDR3 has 16 amino acids. This CDR3 reads CASSQEGTGFSDTQYF. DNA for the CDR3: TGCGCCAGCAGCCAAGAAGGGACAGGGTTTTCAGATACGCAGTATTTT.

This chain connects TRBV4-2 to TRBJ2-3, with 8 positions matching TRBD2. This CDR3 contains 15 residues. In germline, CDR1 is LGHNA, CDR2 YNFKEQ. V lost 4 bases, J lost 3 bases, and 6 bases stayed unmatched. As DNA, the CDR3 is TGTGCCAGCAGCCGGACTAGCTGGGGAACAGATACGCAGTATTTT. Protein: CASSRTSWGTDTQYF.

This clonotype appeared many times. J is TRBJ2-7 and V is TRBV29-1; maybe TRBD2 (5 bases). This CDR3 comprises 12 residues. The germline V gene has CDR1 SQVTM and CDR2 ANQGSEA. V was shortened by 4 bases and J by 0 bases, with 7 bases between the two germline ends. The CDR3 DNA reads TGCAGCGTTGGGGAGAGCTCCTACGAGCAGTACTTC. Translating it yields CSVGESSYEQYF.

As DNA, the CDR3 is TGCAGCGTTGAGTCCCTCACTGAAGCTTTCTTT. Translated: CSVESLTEAFF. This chain uses TRBV29-1 with TRBJ1-1; D remains ambiguous. In germline, CDR1 is SQVTM, CDR2 ANQGSEA. Between the trimmed V and J ends, which lost 3 bases and 4 bases, there was a span of 6 bases. There are 11 residues in the CDR3.

This clonotype was seen only a few times. An end of the junction does not agree with germline; a read error may underlie this. V gene TRBV14 combines with J gene TRBJ2-3, with a possible D match to TRBD2 (6 bases). The CDR3 sequence is 15 residues long. Germline-derived CDR1 and CDR2 are SGHDN and FVKESK. CDR3: CASSQVGGKTDTQYF. The CDR3 bases are TGTGCCAGTAGCCAAGTTGGAGGGAAGACAGATACGCAGTATTTT.

Many counts were recorded for this clonotype. The CDR3 region is CSVLRDTYEQYF. The CDR3 DNA sequence: TGCAGCGTCCTCAGGGATACCTACGAGCAGTACTTC. The chain recombines TRBV29-1 with TRBJ2-7; D might be TRBD1 (5 bases). CDR3 length: 12 residues. V shed 6 bases and J shed 2 bases, with 11 bases lying between them. CDR1 and CDR2 (germline): SQVTM, ANQGSEA.

This clonotype was counted between two and nine times. At one of its ends the junction is not consistent with the germline gene, which may arise from a read error. The CDR3 sequence is CSARESGIVSYNEQFF. Here the CDR3 DNA reads TGCAGTGCTAGGGAGAGCGGGATCGTTTCCTATAATGAGCAGTTCTTC. This chain connects TRBV20-1 to TRBJ2-1; 7 positions match TRBD2. The CDR3 extends over 16 amino acids. CDR1 is DFQATT and CDR2 is SNEGSKA in the germline V gene (reference sequence).

V usage is TRBV29-1 and J usage is TRBJ2-2, with 7 bases matching TRBD2. J lost 5 bases, V lost 5 bases, and 14 bases had no gene match. This CDR3 has 16 amino acids. CDR1 is SQVTM, CDR2 ANQGSEA, per germline. The CDR3 nucleotides are TGCAGCGTTACCTGGCCGGGGCGGGAGAGTACCGGGGAGCTGTTTTTT. It codes for CSVTWPGRESTGELFF.

This clonotype was detected only a few times. The genes are TRBV20-1 and TRBJ2-7; 12 nucleotides agree with TRBD2. The J call may be incorrect, as the DNA end agrees better with TRBJ2-5. Germline V gene lookup returns CDR1 DFQATT and CDR2 SNEGSKA (reference sequence). There are 17 residues in the CDR3. CDR3 sequence reads: CSARDFPRTSGEVTQYF. In nucleotides, the CDR3 is TGCAGTGCTAGAGATTTTCCCCGGACTAGCGGGGAAGTGACCCAGTACTTC.

The chain carries TRBV20-1 and TRBJ2-1; 7 nucleotides match TRBD1. The germline V gene has CDR1 DFQATT and CDR2 SNEGSKA (reference sequence). The CDR3 consists of 17 residues. V was pared by 6 bases and J by 0 bases, with 14 bases of the junction left unmatched. CDR3 nucleotide sequence: TGCAGTGCCAATGGGGCAGGGGGACCTAGCTCCTACAATGAGCAGTTCTTC. It translates to CSANGAGGPSSYNEQFF.

This chain connects TRBV7-6 to TRBJ2-3, with D possibly being TRBD1 or TRBD2 (7 bases each). The CDR3 has 16 amino acids. Deletions cut 5 bases from V and 2 bases from J, with 17 bases between. Germline-derived CDR1 and CDR2 are SGHVS and FNYEAQ. CDR3 residues: CASSPQGGGHTDTQYF. CDR3 DNA: TGTGCCAGCAGCCCCCAGGGGGGAGGGCACACAGATACGCAGTATTTT.

This clonotype was seen a few times. The chain recombines TRBV29-1 with TRBJ2-7, with D perhaps matching TRBD2 (5 bases). V was pared by 7 bases and J by 7 bases, with 17 bases between. The CDR3 covers 12 residues. Germline values: CDR1 SQVTM, CDR2 ANQGSEA. CDR3 bases: TGCAGCGCAAGAAGGGAGATTGGGGAGCAGTACTTC. This encodes CSARREIGEQYF.

As regards this clonotype: This may arise from a read error, as a much more abundant clone is one base away. The J gene is TRBJ2-1, the V gene TRBV20-1; no clear D. CDR3 length: 11 amino acids. The germline V gene encodes CDR1 DFQATT and CDR2 SNEGSKA (reference sequence). The CDR3 DNA reads as TGCAGAGCTAGAATCTACAATGAGCAGTTCTTC. This encodes CRARIYNEQFF.

Of note for this clonotype: Sequence at one end of the junction differs from germline and may be a read error. CDR3 nucleotide sequence: TGTGCCAGTAGAAGGGAGGGCACTGGGGCCAACGTCCCGACTTTC. It translates to CASRREGTGANVPTF. V usage is TRBV19 and J usage is TRBJ2-6, with 7 positions matching TRBD2. Germline values: CDR1 LNHDA, CDR2 SQIVND (reference sequence). The CDR3 covers 15 residues.

This clonotype was found a few times. The rearrangement uses TRBV12-3 or TRBV12-4 and TRBJ1-4; D is ambiguous. The CDR3 is made up of 13 amino acids. The V end lost 4 bases, the J end lost 6 bases, and 9 bases lay between the germline ends. The CDR3 loop is CASSWLEDEKLFF. The CDR3 nucleotides read TGTGCCAGCAGTTGGTTGGAGGATGAAAAACTGTTTTTT.

This clonotype was detected a few times. The chain is built from TRBV24-1 and TRBJ1-1, with D tentatively TRBD1 (5 bases). Germline CDR1 and CDR2: KGHDR and SFDVKD. With 5 bases removed from V and 5 bases from J, the gap between germline ends came to 11 bases. The CDR3 runs 13 residues. The chain's CDR3 is CATSALGGTEAFF. For the CDR3, the DNA is TGTGCCACCAGTGCCTTGGGGGGAACTGAAGCTTTCTTT.

This clonotype was observed once. V gene TRBV4-1 combines with J gene TRBJ1-5, with a possible D match to TRBD1 (5 bases). CDR1 MGHRA and CDR2 YSYEKL come from the germline V gene. With 4 bases removed from V and 4 bases from J, the gap between germline ends came to 14 bases. This CDR3 contains 15 residues. The CDR3, as DNA: TGCGCCAGCAGCCGAGGAGCGGCAGGGAATCAGCCCCAGCATTTT. Translated, it gives CASSRGAAGNQPQHF.